This TCR beta chain was observed in a study of siplizumab effects on memory and regulatory T cells. A note on this clone: Its matching antigen is unknown.

The CDR3 runs to 15 residues. The ends were cut back, 6 bases at V and 3 bases at J, with 18 bases in the middle. Looked up from germline, CDR1 is MNHEY and CDR2 is SVGAGI. Roughly 1.1 x 10^5 TCR templates were measured in each sample. The data were produced by immunoSEQ multiplex PCR, yet TCRdb's version contains in-frame clones alone and is incomplete. In the table there are around 100,000 clones, approximately 94% of which are singletons. General study points: Relative to controls at 25% to 30%, mappable alloreactive CD4+ clones exhibited a mean Treg-derived proportion of over 60% with siplizumab. Proliferating clones, CD4+ or CD8+, lacked an assignable naive or memory phenotype in roughly 75-96% of cases. In unstimulated cells, naive T cells appeared more diverse than memory T cells and seemed major alloresponse contributors.

The chain has TRBV6-5 and TRBJ2-7, with D perhaps matching TRBD1 (6 bases). The sequencing input was non-Treg CD4+ T cells sorted from blood. The sequence was collected from a human donor in good health. The CDR3 sequence: CASRPADRLNYEQYF. The DNA for the CDR3 is TGTGCCAGCAGACCAGCCGACAGGCTCAACTACGAGCAGTACTTC.